The table lists the clone carrying this T cell receptor (beta chain) with many counts. What it binds is unknown. Genomic DNA was employed as the template in profiling TCR beta VDJ and CDR3. TCRdb itself ran the reads through MiXCR, one entry per CDR3 protein. The sample yields roughly 420,000 distinct CDR3 sequences, about 70% seen once. This entry comes from a study of CD8+CD57+ T cells in acquired aplastic anemia. Study in general: CD4+ and CD8+ cells, once sorted, gave DNA averaging roughly 3.4 ug. For CD4+ cells, healthy donors had an average of roughly 11 million reads.

The CDR3 runs to 15 residues. Germline V gene sequence: CDR1 SGHRS, CDR2 YFSETQ. V lost 4 bases, J lost 3 bases, and 7 bases stayed unmatched. General study points: Patients and controls had in common 25 to 30 CD8+ CDR3 sequences. Researchers reported that CD8+ Simpson's diversity was not significantly different in patients versus controls.

This rearrangement joins TRBV5-1 to TRBJ1-3; 7 positions agree with TRBD1. The receptor was isolated from a human donor in good health, serving as a control. Sequenced input: sorted CD4+, CD8+, or CD8+CD57+ T cells (not recorded which) from PBMCs. The CDR3 DNA reads as TGCGCCAGCAGCCCAGAGGGGGCTGGTGGAAACACCATATATTTT. Translated: CASSPEGAGGNTIYF.